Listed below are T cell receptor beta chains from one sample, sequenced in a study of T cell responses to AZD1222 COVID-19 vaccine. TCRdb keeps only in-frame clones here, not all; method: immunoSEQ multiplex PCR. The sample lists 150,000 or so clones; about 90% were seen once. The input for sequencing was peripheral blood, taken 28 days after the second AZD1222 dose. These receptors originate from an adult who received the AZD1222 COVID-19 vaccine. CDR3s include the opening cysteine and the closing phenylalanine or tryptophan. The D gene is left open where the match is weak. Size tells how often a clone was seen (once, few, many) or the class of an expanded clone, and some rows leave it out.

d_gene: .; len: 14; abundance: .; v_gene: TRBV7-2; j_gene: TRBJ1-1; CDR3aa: CASSLGGGARIAFF; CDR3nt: TGTGCCAGCAGCTTAGGAGGGGGGGCAAGGATCGCTTTCTTT
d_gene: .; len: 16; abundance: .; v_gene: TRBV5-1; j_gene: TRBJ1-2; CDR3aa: CASSPGGTGPNYGYTF; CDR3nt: TGCGCCAGCAGCCCCGGCGGAACAGGGCCGAACTATGGCTACACCTTC
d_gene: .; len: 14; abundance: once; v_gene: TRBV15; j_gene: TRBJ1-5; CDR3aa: CATRGGLSNQPQHF; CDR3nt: TGTGCCACCAGAGGGGGATTAAGCAATCAGCCCCAGCATTTT
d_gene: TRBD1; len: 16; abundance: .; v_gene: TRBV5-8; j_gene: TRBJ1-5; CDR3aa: CASSFDRGYSNQPQHF; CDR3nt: TGTGCCAGCAGCTTCGACAGGGGATATAGCAATCAGCCCCAGCATTTT
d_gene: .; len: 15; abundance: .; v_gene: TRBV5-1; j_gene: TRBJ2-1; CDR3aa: CASSLEISRNNEQFF; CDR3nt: TGCGCCAGCAGCTTGGAGATCTCCCGAAACAATGAGCAGTTCTTC
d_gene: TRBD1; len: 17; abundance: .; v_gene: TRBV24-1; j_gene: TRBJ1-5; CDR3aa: CATSDSTGAFSNQPQHF; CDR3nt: TGTGCCACCAGTGATTCTACAGGGGCATTTAGCAATCAGCCCCAGCATTTT
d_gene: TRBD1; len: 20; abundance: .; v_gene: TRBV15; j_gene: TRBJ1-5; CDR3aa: CATSREGQGLSFSLNQPQHF; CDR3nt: TGTGCCACCAGCAGAGAGGGACAGGGACTATCTTTTTCCCTTAATCAGCCCCAGCATTTT
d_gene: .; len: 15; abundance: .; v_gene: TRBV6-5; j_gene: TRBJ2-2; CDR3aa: CASTPQGRDTGELFF; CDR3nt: TGTGCCTCCACACCTCAGGGTAGGGACACCGGGGAGCTGTTTTTT
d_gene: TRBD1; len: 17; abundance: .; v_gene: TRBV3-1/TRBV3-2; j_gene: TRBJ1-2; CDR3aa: CASSQEGTGGAYYGYTF; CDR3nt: TGTGCCAGCAGCCAAGAAGGGACAGGGGGTGCCTACTATGGCTACACCTTC
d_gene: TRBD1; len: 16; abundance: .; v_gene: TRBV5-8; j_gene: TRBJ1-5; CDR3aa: CASSGMTGGGNQPQHF; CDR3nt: TGTGCCAGCAGCGGGATGACAGGGGGCGGCAATCAGCCCCAGCATTTT
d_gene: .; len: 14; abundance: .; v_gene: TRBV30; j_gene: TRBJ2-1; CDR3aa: CARLGEGGLNEQFF; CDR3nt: TGTGCCCGCCTTGGGGAGGGGGGGCTCAATGAGCAGTTCTTC
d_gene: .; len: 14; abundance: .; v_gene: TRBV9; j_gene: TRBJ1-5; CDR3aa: CASSGNSENQPQHF; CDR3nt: TGTGCCAGCAGCGGAAACAGTGAGAATCAGCCCCAGCATTTT
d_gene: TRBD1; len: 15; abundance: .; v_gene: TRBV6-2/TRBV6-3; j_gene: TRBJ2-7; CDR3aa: CASNPAGTGDHEQYF; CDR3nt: TGTGCCAGCAACCCCGCCGGGACAGGGGATCACGAGCAGTACTTC
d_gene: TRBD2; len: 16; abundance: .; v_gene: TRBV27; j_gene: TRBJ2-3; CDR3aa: CASELAGGRSTDTQYF; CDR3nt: TGTGCCAGCGAACTAGCGGGAGGACGAAGCACAGATACGCAGTATTTT
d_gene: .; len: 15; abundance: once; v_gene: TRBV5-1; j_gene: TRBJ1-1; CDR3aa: CASSLDPPPNTEAFF; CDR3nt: TGCGCCAGCAGCTTGGACCCCCCCCCGAACACTGAAGCTTTCTTT
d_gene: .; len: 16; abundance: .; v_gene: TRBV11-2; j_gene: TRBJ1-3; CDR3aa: CASTFRGGSGGNTIYF; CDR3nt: TGTGCCAGCACCTTTAGAGGGGGTTCAGGTGGAAACACCATATATTTT